This T cell receptor beta chain was captured by sequencing in a study of blood T cell repertoires in COVID-19. The protocol was immunoSEQ multiplex PCR, while the TCRdb copy is restricted to in-frame clones and leaves out a portion. In the table there are about 210,000 clones, over 75% of which are singletons. Germline V CDR1 and CDR2: LNHNV, YYDKDF (reference sequence). Trimming removed 5 bases from V and 2 bases from J; junction bases left unmatched: 15. The length of the CDR3 is 18 residues. The V and J genes are TRBV15 and TRBJ2-5, with TRBD2 matching 9 bases. The TCR originated in a woman in her seventies with COVID-19, enrolled during active disease. Sequencing input: peripheral blood. The CDR3 nucleotides are TGTGCCACCAGCGGAAGCGACGGGACTAGCCTTCTACAAGAGACCCAGTACTTC. Residues: CATSGSDGTSLLQETQYF.